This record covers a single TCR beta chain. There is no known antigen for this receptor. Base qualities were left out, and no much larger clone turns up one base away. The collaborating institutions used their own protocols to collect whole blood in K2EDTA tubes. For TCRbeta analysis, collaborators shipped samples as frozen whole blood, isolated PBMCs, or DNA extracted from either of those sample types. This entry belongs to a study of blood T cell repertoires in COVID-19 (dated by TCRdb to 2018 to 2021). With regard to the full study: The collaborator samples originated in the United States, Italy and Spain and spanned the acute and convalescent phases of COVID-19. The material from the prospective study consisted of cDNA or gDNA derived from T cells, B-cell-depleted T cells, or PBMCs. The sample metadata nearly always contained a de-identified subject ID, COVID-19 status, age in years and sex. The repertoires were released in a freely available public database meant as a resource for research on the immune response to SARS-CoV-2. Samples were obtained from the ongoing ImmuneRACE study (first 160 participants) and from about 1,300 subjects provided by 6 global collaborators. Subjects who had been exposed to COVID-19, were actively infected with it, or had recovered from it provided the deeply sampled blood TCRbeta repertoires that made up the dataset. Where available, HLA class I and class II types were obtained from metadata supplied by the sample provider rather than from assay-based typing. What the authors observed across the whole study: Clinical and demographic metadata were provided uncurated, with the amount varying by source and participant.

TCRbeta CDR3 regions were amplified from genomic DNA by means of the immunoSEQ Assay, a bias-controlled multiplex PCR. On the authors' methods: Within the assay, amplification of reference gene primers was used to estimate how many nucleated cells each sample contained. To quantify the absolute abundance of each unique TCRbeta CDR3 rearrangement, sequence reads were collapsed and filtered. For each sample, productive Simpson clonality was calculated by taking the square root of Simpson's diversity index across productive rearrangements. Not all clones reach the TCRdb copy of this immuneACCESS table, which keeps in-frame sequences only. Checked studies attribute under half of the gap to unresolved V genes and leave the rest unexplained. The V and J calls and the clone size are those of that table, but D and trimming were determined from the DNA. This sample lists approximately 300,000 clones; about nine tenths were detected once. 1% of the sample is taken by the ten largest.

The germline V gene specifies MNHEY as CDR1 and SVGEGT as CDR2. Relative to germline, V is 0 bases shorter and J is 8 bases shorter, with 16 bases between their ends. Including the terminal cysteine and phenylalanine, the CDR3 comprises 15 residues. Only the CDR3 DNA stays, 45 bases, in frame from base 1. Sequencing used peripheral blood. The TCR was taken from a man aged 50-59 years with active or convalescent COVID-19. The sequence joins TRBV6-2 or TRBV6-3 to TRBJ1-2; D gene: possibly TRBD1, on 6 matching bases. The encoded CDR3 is CASSYSTGSLGGYTF. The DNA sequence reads TGTGCCAGCAGTTACTCGACAGGCAGTCTGGGGGGCTACACCTTC.